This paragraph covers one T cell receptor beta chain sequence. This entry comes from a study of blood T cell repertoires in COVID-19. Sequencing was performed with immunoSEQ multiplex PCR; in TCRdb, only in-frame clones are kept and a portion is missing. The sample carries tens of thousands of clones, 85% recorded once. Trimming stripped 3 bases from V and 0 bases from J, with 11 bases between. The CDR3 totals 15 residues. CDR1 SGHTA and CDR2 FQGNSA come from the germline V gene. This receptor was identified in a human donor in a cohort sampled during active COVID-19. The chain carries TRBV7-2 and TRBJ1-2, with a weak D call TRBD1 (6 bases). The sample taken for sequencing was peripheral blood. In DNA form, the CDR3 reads TGTGCCAGCAGCTTTCAGGGGAAGGCTAACTATGGCTACACCTTC. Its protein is CASSFQGKANYGYTF.